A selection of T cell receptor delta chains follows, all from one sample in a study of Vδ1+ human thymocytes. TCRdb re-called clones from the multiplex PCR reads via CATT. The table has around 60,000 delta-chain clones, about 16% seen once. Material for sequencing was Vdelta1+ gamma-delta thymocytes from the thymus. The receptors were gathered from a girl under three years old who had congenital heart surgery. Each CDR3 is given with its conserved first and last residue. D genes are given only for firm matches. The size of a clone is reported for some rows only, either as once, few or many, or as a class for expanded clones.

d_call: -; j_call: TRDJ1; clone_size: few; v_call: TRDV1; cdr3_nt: TGTGCTCTTGGGGAGACCTGGCCCGAGAGTCTATGGGGTGATCTAGGATCCGATAAACTCATCTTT; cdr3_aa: CALGETWPESLWGDLGSDKLIF
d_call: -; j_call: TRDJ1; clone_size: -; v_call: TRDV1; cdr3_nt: TGTGCTCTTGGGGAAATCCCATGGGGGGACACCGATAAACTCATCTTT; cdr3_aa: CALGEIPWGDTDKLIF
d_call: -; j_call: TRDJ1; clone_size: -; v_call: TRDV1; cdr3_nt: TGTGCTCTTGGGACAGAGGCCTTCCTACTCTACTGGGGGAAGTCGGGGGCCGATAAACTCATCTTT; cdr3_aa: CALGTEAFLLYWGKSGADKLIF
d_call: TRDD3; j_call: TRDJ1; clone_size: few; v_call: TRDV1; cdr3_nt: TGTGCTCTTGGGGAACGAGACGCTAAGGACTGGGGGATACTGGGAATAGACACCGATAAACTCATCTTT; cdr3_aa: CALGERDAKDWGILGIDTDKLIF
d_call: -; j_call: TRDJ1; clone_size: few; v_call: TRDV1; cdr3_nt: TGTGCTCTTGGGGAACTAGTGACCGTATCAGCCCACTCGTACACCGATAAACTCATCTTT; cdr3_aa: CALGELVTVSAHSYTDKLIF
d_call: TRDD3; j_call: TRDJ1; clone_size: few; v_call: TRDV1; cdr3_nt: TGTGCTCTTGGGGAAGCCTTCCTCCTGGGGGATAATGGGACCGATAAACTCATCTTT; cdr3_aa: CALGEAFLLGDNGTDKLIF
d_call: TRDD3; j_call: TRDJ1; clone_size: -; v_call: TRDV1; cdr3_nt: TGTGCTCTTGGGGAACCTTGCTACACTGGGGATACCCCGTACACCGATAAACTCATCTTT; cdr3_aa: CALGEPCYTGDTPYTDKLIF
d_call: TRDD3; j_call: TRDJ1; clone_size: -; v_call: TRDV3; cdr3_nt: TGTGCCCCGTTACCTTCGTACTGGGGGACTCCTTCGTACACCGATAAACTCATCTTT; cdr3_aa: CAPLPSYWGTPSYTDKLIF
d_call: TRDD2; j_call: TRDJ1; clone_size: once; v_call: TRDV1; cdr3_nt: TGTGCTCTTGGGGAAAACCCTTTCCTACGTGAGGGGGGGTACACCGATAAACTCATCTTT; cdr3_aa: CALGENPFLREGGYTDKLIF
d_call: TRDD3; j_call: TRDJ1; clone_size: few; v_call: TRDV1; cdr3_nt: TGTGCTCTTGGTGCTCCTCCGTTACTGGGGGATAAGCAACTCATCTTT; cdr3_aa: CALGAPPLLGDKQLIF